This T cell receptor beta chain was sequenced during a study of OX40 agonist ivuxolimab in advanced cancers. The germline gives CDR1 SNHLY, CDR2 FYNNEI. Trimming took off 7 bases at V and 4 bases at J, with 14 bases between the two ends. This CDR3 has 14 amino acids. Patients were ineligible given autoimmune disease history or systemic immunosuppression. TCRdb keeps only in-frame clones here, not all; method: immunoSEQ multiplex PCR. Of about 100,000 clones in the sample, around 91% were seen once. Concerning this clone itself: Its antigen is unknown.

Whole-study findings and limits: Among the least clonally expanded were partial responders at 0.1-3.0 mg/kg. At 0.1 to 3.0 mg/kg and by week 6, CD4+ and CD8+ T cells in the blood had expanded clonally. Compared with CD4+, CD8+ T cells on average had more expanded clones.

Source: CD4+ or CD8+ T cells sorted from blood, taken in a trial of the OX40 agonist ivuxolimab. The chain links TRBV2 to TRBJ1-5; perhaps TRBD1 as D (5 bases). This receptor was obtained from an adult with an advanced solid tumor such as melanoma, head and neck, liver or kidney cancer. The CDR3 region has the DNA TGTGCCAGCAACCCTTGGGGGGGGAATCAGCCCCAGCATTTT. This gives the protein CASNPWGGNQPQHF.